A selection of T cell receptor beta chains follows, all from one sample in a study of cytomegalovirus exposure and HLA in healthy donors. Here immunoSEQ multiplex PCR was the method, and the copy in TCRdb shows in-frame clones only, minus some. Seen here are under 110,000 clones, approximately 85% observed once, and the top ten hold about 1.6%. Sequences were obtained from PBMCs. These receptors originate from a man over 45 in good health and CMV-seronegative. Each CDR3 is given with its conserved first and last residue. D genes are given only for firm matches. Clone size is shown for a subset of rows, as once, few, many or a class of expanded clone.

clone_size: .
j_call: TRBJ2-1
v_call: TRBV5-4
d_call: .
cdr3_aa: CASSGDGYEQFF
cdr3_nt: TGTGCCAGCAGCGGAGACGGGTATGAGCAGTTCTTC

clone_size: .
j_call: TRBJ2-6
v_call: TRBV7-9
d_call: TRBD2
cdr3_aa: CASSPGRGSGANVLTF
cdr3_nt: TGTGCCAGCAGCCCCGGGAGGGGTTCTGGGGCCAACGTCCTGACTTTC

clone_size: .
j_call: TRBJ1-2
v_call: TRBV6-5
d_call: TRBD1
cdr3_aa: CASSRDRKHYGYTF
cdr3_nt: TGTGCCAGCAGTAGGGACAGAAAACACTATGGCTACACCTTC

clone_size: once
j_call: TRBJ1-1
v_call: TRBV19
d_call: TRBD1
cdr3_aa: CASSIGQENTEAFF
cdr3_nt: TGTGCCAGTAGTATTGGACAGGAGAACACTGAAGCTTTCTTT

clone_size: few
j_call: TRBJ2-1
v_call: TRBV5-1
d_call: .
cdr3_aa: CASSIDSQTYNEQFF
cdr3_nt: TGCGCCAGCAGCATCGACAGCCAGACCTACAATGAGCAGTTCTTC

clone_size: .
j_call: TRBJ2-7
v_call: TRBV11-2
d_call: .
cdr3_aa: CASSLGIGQSSYEQYF
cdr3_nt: TGTGCCAGCAGCTTAGGAATTGGGCAAAGCTCCTACGAGCAGTACTTC

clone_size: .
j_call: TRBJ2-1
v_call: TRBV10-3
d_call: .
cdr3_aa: CAISDPGRSSYNEQFF
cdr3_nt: TGTGCCATCAGTGACCCCGGTAGGAGCTCCTACAATGAGCAGTTCTTC

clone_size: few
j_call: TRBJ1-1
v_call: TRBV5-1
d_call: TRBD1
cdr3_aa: CASSLTGGNEKAFF
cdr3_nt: TGCGCCAGCAGCTTGACAGGGGGTAATGAAAAAGCTTTCTTT

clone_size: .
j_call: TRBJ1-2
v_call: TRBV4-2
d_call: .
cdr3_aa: CASSQDFGGRGGYTF
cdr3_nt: TGTGCCAGCAGCCAAGATTTCGGGGGAAGGGGTGGCTACACCTTC

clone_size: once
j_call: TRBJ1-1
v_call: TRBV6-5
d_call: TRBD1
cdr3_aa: CASSYIGTGSNLAFF
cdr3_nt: TGTGCCAGCAGTTACATAGGGACAGGGAGTAATTTAGCTTTCTTT

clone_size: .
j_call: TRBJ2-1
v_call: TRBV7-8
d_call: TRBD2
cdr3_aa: CASSPSGGAYNEQFF
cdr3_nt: TGTGCCAGCAGCCCTAGCGGGGGGGCCTACAATGAGCAGTTCTTC

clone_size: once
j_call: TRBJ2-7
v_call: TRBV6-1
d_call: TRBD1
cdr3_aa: CASSRDRSGYEQYF
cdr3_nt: TGTGCCAGCAGCAGGGACAGGTCAGGCTACGAGCAGTACTTC

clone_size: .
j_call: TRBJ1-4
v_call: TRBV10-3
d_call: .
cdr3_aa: CAITAGPGEKLFF
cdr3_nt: TGTGCCATCACTGCGGGACCGGGGGAAAAACTGTTTTTT

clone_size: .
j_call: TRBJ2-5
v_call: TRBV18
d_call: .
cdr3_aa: CASSPGPQETQYF
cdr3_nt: TGTGCCAGCTCACCAGGGCCCCAAGAGACCCAGTACTTC

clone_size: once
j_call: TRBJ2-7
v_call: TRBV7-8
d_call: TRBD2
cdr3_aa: CASSLLLAGDSYEQYF
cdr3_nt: TGTGCCAGCAGCCTTCTACTAGCGGGGGACTCCTACGAGCAGTACTTC

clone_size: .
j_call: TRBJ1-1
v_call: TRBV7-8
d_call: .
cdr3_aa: CASSWRRNTEAFF
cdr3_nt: TGTGCCAGCAGCTGGCGGCGTAACACTGAAGCTTTCTTT

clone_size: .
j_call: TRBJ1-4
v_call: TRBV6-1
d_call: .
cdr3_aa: CASSATQGSNEKLFF
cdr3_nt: TGTGCCAGCAGTGCAACACAGGGATCTAATGAAAAACTGTTTTTT

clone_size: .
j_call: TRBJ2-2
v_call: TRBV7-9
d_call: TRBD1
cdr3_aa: CASRTGTGGRNTGELFF
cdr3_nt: TGTGCCAGCAGGACGGGAACAGGGGGCAGGAACACCGGGGAGCTGTTTTTT

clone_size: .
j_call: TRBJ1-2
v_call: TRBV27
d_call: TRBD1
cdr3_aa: CASSRGQGSYGYTF
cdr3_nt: TGTGCCAGCAGTAGAGGACAGGGGAGCTATGGCTACACCTTC

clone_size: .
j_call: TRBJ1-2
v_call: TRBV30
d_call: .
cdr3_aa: CAWSVKGRYYGYTF
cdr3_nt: TGTGCCTGGAGTGTAAAGGGGAGGTACTATGGCTACACCTTC

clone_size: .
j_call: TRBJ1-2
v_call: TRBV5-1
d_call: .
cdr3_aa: CASSLVSGGAGYTF
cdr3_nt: TGCGCCAGCAGCTTGGTTTCGGGGGGCGCTGGCTACACCTTC

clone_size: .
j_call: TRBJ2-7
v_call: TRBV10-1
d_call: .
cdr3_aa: CATAQGGGYEQYF
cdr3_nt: TGCGCCACCGCACAGGGCGGGGGCTACGAGCAGTACTTC

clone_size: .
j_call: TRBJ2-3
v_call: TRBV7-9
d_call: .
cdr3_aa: CASSSTDTQYF
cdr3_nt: TGTGCCAGCAGTTCGACAGATACGCAGTATTTT

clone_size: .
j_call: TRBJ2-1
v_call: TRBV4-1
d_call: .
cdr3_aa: CASSQDRGLEQFF
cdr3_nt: TGCGCCAGCAGCCAAGATCGGGGACTTGAGCAGTTCTTC

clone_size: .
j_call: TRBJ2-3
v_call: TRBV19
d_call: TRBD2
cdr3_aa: CASTLRGGSSVTDTQYF
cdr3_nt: TGTGCCAGTACCTTACGGGGGGGCAGTTCGGTCACAGATACGCAGTATTTT

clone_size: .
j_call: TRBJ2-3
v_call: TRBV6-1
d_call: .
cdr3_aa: CASSEARRASTDTQYF
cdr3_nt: TGTGCCAGCAGTGAAGCTCGCAGGGCTAGCACAGATACGCAGTATTTT

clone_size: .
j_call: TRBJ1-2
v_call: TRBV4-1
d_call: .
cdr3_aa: CASSQVGSPNYGYTF
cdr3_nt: TGCGCCAGCAGCCAAGTTGGGAGCCCCAACTATGGCTACACCTTC

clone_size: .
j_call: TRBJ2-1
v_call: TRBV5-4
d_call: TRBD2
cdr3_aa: CASSSGEPYNEQFF
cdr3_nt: TGTGCCAGCAGTAGCGGGGAGCCCTACAATGAGCAGTTCTTC

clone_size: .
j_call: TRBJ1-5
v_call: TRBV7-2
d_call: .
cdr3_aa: CASSSRQARGGNQPQHF
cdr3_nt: TGTGCCAGCAGCTCCCGACAGGCCCGAGGAGGCAATCAGCCCCAGCATTTT

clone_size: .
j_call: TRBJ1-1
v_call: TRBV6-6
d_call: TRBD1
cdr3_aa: CATLSGTGLNTEAFF
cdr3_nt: TGTGCCACTCTCTCCGGGACAGGGTTGAACACTGAAGCTTTCTTT

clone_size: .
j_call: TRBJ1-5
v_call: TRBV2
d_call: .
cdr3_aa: CASSKRGGVEPQHF
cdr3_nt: TGTGCCAGCAGCAAAAGAGGGGGAGTTGAGCCCCAGCATTTT

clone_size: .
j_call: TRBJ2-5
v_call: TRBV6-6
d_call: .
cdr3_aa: CASSPQETQYF
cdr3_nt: TGTGCCAGCAGCCCTCAAGAGACCCAGTACTTC

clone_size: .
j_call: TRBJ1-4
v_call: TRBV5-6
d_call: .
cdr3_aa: CASSSVGGPNEKLFF
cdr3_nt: TGTGCCAGCAGCTCTGTGGGGGGTCCTAATGAAAAACTGTTTTTT

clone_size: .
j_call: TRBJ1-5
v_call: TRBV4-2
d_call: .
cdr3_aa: CASSQVRGDNRPQHF
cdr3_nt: TGTGCCAGCAGCCAAGTGCGGGGAGATAATCGGCCCCAGCATTTT

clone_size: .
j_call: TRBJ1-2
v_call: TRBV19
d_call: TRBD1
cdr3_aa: CATQGGQGARYGYTF
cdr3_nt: TGTGCCACCCAGGGAGGACAGGGGGCTCGGTATGGCTACACCTTC

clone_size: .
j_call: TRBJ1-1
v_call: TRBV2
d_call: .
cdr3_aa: CASSVGTLRNTEAFF
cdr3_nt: TGTGCCAGCAGTGTGGGGACACTTCGGAACACTGAAGCTTTCTTT

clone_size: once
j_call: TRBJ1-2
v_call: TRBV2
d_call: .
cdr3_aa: CASSEDRAGYTF
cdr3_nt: TGTGCCAGCAGTGAAGACAGGGCCGGCTACACCTTC

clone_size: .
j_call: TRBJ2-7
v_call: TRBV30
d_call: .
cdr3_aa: CAWSDSFYEQYF
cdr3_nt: TGTGCCTGGAGTGACTCTTTCTACGAGCAGTACTTC

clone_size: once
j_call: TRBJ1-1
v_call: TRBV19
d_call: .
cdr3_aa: CASSIGVSRINTEAFF
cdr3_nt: TGTGCCAGTAGTATAGGAGTTTCCCGAATTAACACTGAAGCTTTCTTT

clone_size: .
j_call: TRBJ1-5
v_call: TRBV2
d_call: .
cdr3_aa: CASSGIRSGKPQHF
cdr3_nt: TGTGCTAGCAGTGGAATCCGCTCGGGGAAGCCCCAGCATTTT

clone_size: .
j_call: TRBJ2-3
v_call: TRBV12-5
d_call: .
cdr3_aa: CASGIGGADTQYF
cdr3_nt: TGTGCTAGTGGTATCGGCGGGGCAGATACGCAGTATTTT

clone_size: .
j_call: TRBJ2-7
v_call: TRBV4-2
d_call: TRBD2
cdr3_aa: CASSRPWTSGGTYEQYF
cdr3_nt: TGTGCCAGCAGCCGACCTTGGACTAGCGGGGGAACCTACGAGCAGTACTTC

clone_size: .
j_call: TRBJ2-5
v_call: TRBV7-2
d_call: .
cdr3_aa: CASSFLDRPQETQYF
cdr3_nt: TGTGCCAGCAGCTTTCTCGACAGGCCGCAAGAGACCCAGTACTTC

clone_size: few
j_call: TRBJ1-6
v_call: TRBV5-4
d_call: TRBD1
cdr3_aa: CASSQLAGGAGSPLHF
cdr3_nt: TGTGCCAGCAGCCAACTTGCAGGGGGCGCGGGTTCACCCCTCCACTTT

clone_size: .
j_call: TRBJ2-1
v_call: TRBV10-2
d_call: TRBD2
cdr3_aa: CASRPTSGGAERVYNEQFF
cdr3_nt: TGCGCCAGCAGGCCTACTAGCGGGGGGGCCGAGCGGGTCTACAATGAGCAGTTCTTC

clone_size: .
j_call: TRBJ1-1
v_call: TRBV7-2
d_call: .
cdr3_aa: CASSLEGVGYTEAFF
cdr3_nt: TGTGCCAGCAGCTTGGAAGGGGTCGGCTACACTGAAGCTTTCTTT

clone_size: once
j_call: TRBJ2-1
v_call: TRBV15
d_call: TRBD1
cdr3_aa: CATSRPGGTGPNEQFF
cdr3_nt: TGTGCCACCAGCAGACCTGGGGGGACAGGGCCCAATGAGCAGTTCTTC

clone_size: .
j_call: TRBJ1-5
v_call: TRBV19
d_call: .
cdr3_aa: CASSNRVRQPQHF
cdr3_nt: TGTGCCAGTAGTAACAGGGTACGTCAGCCCCAGCATTTT

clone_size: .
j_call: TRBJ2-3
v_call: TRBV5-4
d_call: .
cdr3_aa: CASSFDESTDTQYF
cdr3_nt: TGTGCCAGCAGCTTTGATGAGAGCACAGATACGCAGTATTTT

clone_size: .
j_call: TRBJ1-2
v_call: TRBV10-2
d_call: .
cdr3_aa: CASSESRTESGYTF
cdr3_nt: TGCGCCAGCAGTGAGTCGAGGACAGAGTCAGGCTACACCTTC

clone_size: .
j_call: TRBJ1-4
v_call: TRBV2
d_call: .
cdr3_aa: CASRGDNEKLFF
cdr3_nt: TGTGCCAGCAGGGGAGATAATGAAAAACTGTTTTTT

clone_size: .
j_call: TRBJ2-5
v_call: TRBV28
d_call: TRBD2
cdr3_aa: CASSPHSGGRETQYF
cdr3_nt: TGTGCCAGCAGTCCCCATAGCGGGGGGCGGGAGACCCAGTACTTC

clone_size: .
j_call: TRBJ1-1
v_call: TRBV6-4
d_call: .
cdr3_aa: CASSDSGVNTEAFF
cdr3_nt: TGTGCCAGCAGTGACTCGGGAGTCAACACTGAAGCTTTCTTT

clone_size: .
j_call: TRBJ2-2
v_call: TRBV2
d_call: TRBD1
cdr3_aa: CASRGQGARGGELFF
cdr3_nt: TGTGCCAGCAGAGGACAGGGGGCGCGGGGCGGGGAGCTGTTTTTT

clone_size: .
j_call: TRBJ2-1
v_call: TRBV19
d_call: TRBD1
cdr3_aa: CASSMDRANTYEQFF
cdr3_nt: TGTGCCAGTAGTATGGACAGGGCCAACACATATGAGCAGTTCTTC

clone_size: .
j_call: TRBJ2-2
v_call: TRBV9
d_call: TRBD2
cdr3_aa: CASGGLAGENTGELFF
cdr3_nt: TGTGCCAGCGGAGGACTAGCGGGGGAGAACACCGGGGAGCTGTTTTTT

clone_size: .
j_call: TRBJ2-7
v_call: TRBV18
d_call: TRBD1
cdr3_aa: CASSPGTGAYEQYF
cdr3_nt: TGTGCCAGCTCACCCGGGACAGGGGCCTACGAGCAGTACTTC